Shown below are 19 T cell receptor beta chains from a single sample sequenced in a study of PD-1 blockade in classical Hodgkin lymphoma. Profiling relied on immunoSEQ multiplex PCR, and the TCRdb table lists in-frame clones only, not all of them. The table shows around 50,000 clones, with around 87% occurring only once. As to time point: cycle 4 day 1 (C4D1), after about 6 weeks of nivolumab. Brentuximab vedotin exposure varied among the patients, all of whom had relapsed after autologous stem cell transplantation. The material sequenced was peripheral blood mononuclear cells (PBMCs), taken before the fourth cycle of nivolumab. Receptors originate from a human donor with classical Hodgkin lymphoma.

The chain has TRBV27 and TRBJ2-1, with a possible D match to TRBD1 (6 bases). The CDR3 consists of 16 residues. Trimming pared 3 bases from V and 3 bases from J, leaving 15 bases between. Germline V CDR1 and CDR2: MNHEY, SMNVEV (reference sequence). The CDR3 loop reads CASSLDAGALYNEQFF. In DNA, the CDR3 is TGTGCCAGCAGTTTGGATGCAGGGGCCCTCTACAATGAGCAGTTCTTC.

CDR3 DNA: TGTGCCAGCAGCCAAGGAGCAAGAAACATTCAGTACTTC. Translation gives CASSQGARNIQYF. The V and J genes are TRBV14 and TRBJ2-4; D remains ambiguous. V gave up 1 base and J gave up 6 bases, with 7 bases separating them. The CDR3 runs 13 residues. Germline values: CDR1 SGHDN, CDR2 FVKESK.

The rearrangement links TRBV27 to TRBJ2-2; the D gene is possibly TRBD1 (5 bases). This CDR3 spans 16 amino acids. Germline V gene sequence: CDR1 MNHEY, CDR2 SMNVEV (reference sequence). V was cut by 0 bases and J by 2 bases, with 10 bases left in between. CDR3 region: CASSLSGQLNTGELFF. The CDR3 nucleotides read TGTGCCAGCAGTTTATCCGGACAATTAAACACCGGGGAGCTGTTTTTT.

This chain uses TRBV19 with TRBJ1-2; maybe TRBD1 (6 bases). CDR1 is LNHDA and CDR2 is SQIVND in the germline V gene (reference sequence). The CDR3 loop spans 13 amino acids. V was clipped by 1 base and J by 3 bases, with 6 bases between them. This CDR3 is CASSIGQDYGYTF. CDR3 DNA: TGTGCCAGTAGTATAGGACAGGACTATGGCTACACCTTC.

The chain has TRBV28 and TRBJ1-3; D perhaps matches TRBD1 (6 bases). Germline loops: CDR1 MDHEN, CDR2 SYDVKM. With 3 bases removed from V and 0 bases from J, the gap between germline ends came to 15 bases. This CDR3 region has 17 residues. For the CDR3, the DNA is TGTGCCAGCAGTTTGAGACAGGTTCCCTACTCTGGAAACACCATATATTTT. This translates into CASSLRQVPYSGNTIYF. Combining the CDR3 with reference TRBV28 and TRBJ1-3 gives the whole variable domain DVKVTQSSRYLVKRTGEKVFLECVQDMDHENMFWYRQDPGLGLRLIYFSYDVKMKEKGDIPEGYSVSREKKERFSLILESASTNQTSMYLCASSLRQVPYSGNTIYFGEGSWLTVV.

In its sample, this clone was seen a few times. The genes are TRBV5-1 and TRBJ2-7, with D tentatively TRBD1 (6 bases). The V and J ends lost 4 bases and 12 bases respectively, with 14 bases between them. Germline CDR1 SGHRS, CDR2 YFSETQ. This CDR3 spans 11 amino acids. The CDR3 DNA reads TGCGCCAGCAGCCCAGGGGAAGGGCTGTACTTC. Translated: CASSPGEGLYF.

The V call is TRBV6-1, the J call TRBJ1-6, with 9 bases identical to TRBD1. The germline CDR1 and CDR2 sequences are MNHNS and SASEGT. V gave up 8 bases and J gave up 9 bases; unmatched junction bases: 11. CDR3 length: 15 residues. The CDR3 DNA is TGTGCCAGCGGACGGGACGGGACAGGGAGTTCACCCCTCCACTTT. Translation: CASGRDGTGSSPLHF.

V gene TRBV4-2 combines with J gene TRBJ1-2, with 8 bases matching TRBD1. The CDR3 consists of 15 residues. Per the germline V gene, CDR1 is LGHNA and CDR2 is YNFKEQ. The ends lost 4 bases at V and 6 bases at J; junction bases unmatched: 10. The CDR3 nucleotides are TGTGCCAGCAGCCCCCCGACGGACAGGGCGAATGGCTACACCTTC. Its translation: CASSPPTDRANGYTF.

The rearrangement joins TRBV5-1 to TRBJ2-3; TRBD2 matches at 11 bases. CDR1 is SGHRS, CDR2 YFSETQ, per germline. After removal of 7 bases from V and 6 bases from J, the junction contained 7 bases not matched to a gene. CDR3 length equals 14 residues. CDR3 nucleotide sequence: TGCGCCAGCTCGCGGTGGACTAGCGGGGATACGCAGTATTTT. Protein: CASSRWTSGDTQYF.

The genes are TRBV4-1 and TRBJ2-7; TRBD1 might be the D (5 bases). The CDR3 totals 15 residues. Germline-derived CDR1 and CDR2 are MGHRA and YSYEKL. V lost 6 bases to trimming and J lost 7 bases, with 22 bases between them. The CDR3 nucleotides read TGCGCCAGCAGACAGACAGCTACTACGAACGATGAGCAGTACTTC. This translates into CASRQTATTNDEQYF.

V and J are TRBV12-5 and TRBJ2-1, with 10 bases fitting TRBD2. Germline CDR1 is LGHNT and CDR2 is FRNRAP. Trimming at V came to 6 bases and at J to 9 bases, leaving 14 bases not matched to a gene. The CDR3 runs to 16 residues. This CDR3 reads CASGQIQREGWGEQFF. The CDR3 DNA reads TGTGCTAGTGGCCAAATACAGCGGGAGGGATGGGGTGAGCAGTTCTTC.

This clone showed up just once. J is TRBJ1-2 and V is TRBV5-6, with 7 nucleotides matching TRBD1. CDR1 is SGHDT, CDR2 YYEEEE, per germline. Trimming took 1 base from V and 5 from J; bases not matched to a gene: 2. The CDR3 is 13 amino acids. The CDR3 loop reads CASSLQGEYGYTF. The CDR3 DNA follows: TGTGCCAGCAGCTTGCAGGGGGAGTATGGCTACACCTTC.

This clone occurred once. The chain recombines TRBV7-9 with TRBJ1-5, with D unresolved. This CDR3 has 12 residues. Germline loops: CDR1 SEHNR, CDR2 FQNEAQ (reference sequence). The V and J ends lost 5 bases and 7 bases respectively, with 9 bases between them. CDR3 sequence (DNA): TGTGCCAGCAGCCCAGTGGAGCAGCCCCAGCATTTT. Protein: CASSPVEQPQHF.

This clone was seen more than once but under ten times. The chain has TRBV7-8 and TRBJ2-5, with 9 bases lining up with TRBD1. The V and J ends lost 5 bases and 4 bases, in that order; junction bases with no gene match: 14. The germline CDR1 and CDR2 sequences are SGHVS and FQNEAQ. The CDR3 sequence is 17 residues long. CDR3 in DNA: TGTGCCAGCAGCATAGAAGGGTACAGGGGGCATGGAGAGACCCAGTACTTC. Protein: CASSIEGYRGHGETQYF.

The rearrangement links TRBV5-1 to TRBJ1-2, with D possibly being TRBD1 (5 bases). The V gene lost 0 bases and the J gene lost 2 bases, with 5 bases spanning the gap. The CDR3 length is 13 residues. Germline assignment: CDR1 SGHRS and CDR2 YFSETQ. CDR3 loop: CASSLDRNYGYTF. In DNA, the CDR3 is TGCGCCAGCAGCTTGGACAGGAACTATGGCTACACCTTC.

This clone occurred once. V usage is TRBV30 and J usage is TRBJ2-7; no clear D gene. The CDR3 runs to 11 residues. The V gene lost 6 bases and the J gene lost 3 bases, with 9 bases spanning the gap. The germline V gene has CDR1 GTSNPN and CDR2 SVGIG (reference sequence). CDR3 coding DNA: TGTGCCTGCAAGGTCTTCTACGAGCAGTACTTC. Its protein product is CACKVFYEQYF.

This clone was recorded only once. The genes are TRBV11-2 and TRBJ2-1, with 7 bases aligning to TRBD2. This CDR3 has 15 residues. With V trimmed by 1 base and J by 9 bases, 9 bases remained unmatched. The V gene's germline CDR1 is SGHAT and CDR2 FQNNGV. The CDR3 bases are TGTGCCAGCAGCTTAGGGGACTATTCACTCGGTGAGCAGTTCTTC. Translation gives CASSLGDYSLGEQFF.

The chain has TRBV30 and TRBJ2-7; no clear D. The V end was cut by 2 bases, the J end by 0 bases, with 11 bases between. This CDR3 comprises 14 residues. The V gene's germline CDR1 is GTSNPN and CDR2 SVGIG (reference sequence). The CDR3 reads CAWSRSLDSYEQYF. DNA for the CDR3: TGTGCCTGGAGTCGGAGCCTCGACTCCTACGAGCAGTACTTC.

The chain has TRBV5-1 and TRBJ2-2; no clear D. V gave up 4 bases and J gave up 4 bases, with 14 bases separating them. The CDR3 is 15 amino acids. The V gene's germline CDR1 is SGHRS and CDR2 YFSETQ. The CDR3 spells CASSPRVGFTGELFF. In DNA, the CDR3 is TGCGCCAGCAGCCCCCGTGTGGGATTCACCGGGGAGCTGTTTTTT.